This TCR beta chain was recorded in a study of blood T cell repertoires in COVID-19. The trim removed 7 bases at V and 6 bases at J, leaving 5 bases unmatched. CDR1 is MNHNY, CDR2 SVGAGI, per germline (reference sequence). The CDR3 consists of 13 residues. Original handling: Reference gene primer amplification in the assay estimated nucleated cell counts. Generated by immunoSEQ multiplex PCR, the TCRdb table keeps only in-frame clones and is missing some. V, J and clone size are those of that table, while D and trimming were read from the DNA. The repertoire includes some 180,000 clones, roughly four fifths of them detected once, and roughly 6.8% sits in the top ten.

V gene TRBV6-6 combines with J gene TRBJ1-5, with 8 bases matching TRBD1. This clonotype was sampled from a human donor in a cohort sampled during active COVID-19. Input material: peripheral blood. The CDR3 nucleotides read TGTGCCAGCACCCAGGGGGCAGGTCAGCCCCAGCATTTT. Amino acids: CASTQGAGQPQHF.